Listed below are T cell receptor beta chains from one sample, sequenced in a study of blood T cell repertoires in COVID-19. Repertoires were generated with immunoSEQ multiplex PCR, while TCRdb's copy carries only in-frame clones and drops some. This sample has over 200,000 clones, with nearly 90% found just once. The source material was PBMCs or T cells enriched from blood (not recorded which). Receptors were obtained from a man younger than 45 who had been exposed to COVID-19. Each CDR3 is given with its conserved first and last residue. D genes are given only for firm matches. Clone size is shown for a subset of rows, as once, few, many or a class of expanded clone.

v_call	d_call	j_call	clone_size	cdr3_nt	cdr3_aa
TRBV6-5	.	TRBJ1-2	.	TGTGCCAGCAGCATGGACAGAGCTAACTATGGCTACACCTTC	CASSMDRANYGYTF
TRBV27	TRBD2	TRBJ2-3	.	TGTGCCAGCAGGGGCGGGGGACTAGTTGACACAGATACGCAGTATTTT	CASRGGGLVDTDTQYF
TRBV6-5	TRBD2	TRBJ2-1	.	TGTGCCAGCCAGTTCGGGGGGGCGTTGGATGAGCAGTTCTTC	CASQFGGALDEQFF
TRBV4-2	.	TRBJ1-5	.	TGTGCCAGCAGCCAAGATGATCTGGGGGGTGCAAAGTCTCAGCCCCAGCATTTT	CASSQDDLGGAKSQPQHF
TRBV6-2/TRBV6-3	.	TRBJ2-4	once	TGTGCCAGCAGTCCCCGGGACACCCTAGCCAAAAACATTCAGTACTTC	CASSPRDTLAKNIQYF
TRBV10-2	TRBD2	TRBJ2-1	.	TGCGCCAGCAGTATATCTCGGGGGGGCCTAAATGAGCAGTTCTTC	CASSISRGGLNEQFF
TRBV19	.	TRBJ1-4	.	TGTGCCAGTAGTAAAAACAGAGAAAAACTGTTTTTT	CASSKNREKLFF
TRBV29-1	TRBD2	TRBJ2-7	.	TGCAGCGTTGAAACTAGCGGTTACGAGCAGTACTTC	CSVETSGYEQYF
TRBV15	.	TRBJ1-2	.	TGTGCCACCAGCAGAGTAAGGGGGAGCTATGGCTACACCTTC	CATSRVRGSYGYTF
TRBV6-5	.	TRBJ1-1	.	TGTGCCAGCAGTTACGATTCAAAGGGGACTGAAGCTTTCTTT	CASSYDSKGTEAFF